Below are 6 T cell receptor beta chains sequenced from a single sample in a study of blood T cells in healthy people across ages. Primers used in a second PCR of about 7 to 12 cycles were a sample-barcoded 5' primer and a J-beta primer mix. TCRdb reprocessed the 5' RACE reads with MiXCR, giving one entry per CDR3 protein. The sample has about a million distinct CDR3 sequences; roughly half are singletons. The specimen sequenced was blood. The receptors come from an older woman in good health.

This clonotype came up a few times. V and J are TRBV12-3 or TRBV12-4 and TRBJ2-7, with D tentatively TRBD1 (6 bases). The CDR3 is 16 residues long. V lost 4 bases, J lost 6 bases, and 22 bases lay in between. The DNA for the CDR3 is TGTGCCAGCAGTTCCGCAGCCAGGGGTAGGGGTCTCGAGCAGTACTTC. The encoded protein is CASSSAARGRGLEQYF.

This rearrangement joins TRBV6-6 to TRBJ2-4; D possibly uses TRBD1 or TRBD2 (5 bases each). The assigned J gene may be wrong: the sequence end matches TRBJ2-7 better. The CDR3 runs to 14 residues. Per germline, CDR1 MNHNY and CDR2 SVGAGI (reference sequence). The CDR3 is CASSYGTDLYEQYF. Here the CDR3 DNA reads TGTGCCAGCAGTTACGGGACGGACCTCTACGAGCAGTACTTC.

The chain employs TRBV20-1 and TRBJ1-2; D remains unclear. Germline V gene sequence: CDR1 DFQATT, CDR2 SNEGSKA (reference sequence). The ends were cut back, 0 bases at V and 11 bases at J, with 7 bases in the middle. This CDR3 spans 10 amino acids. CDR3 bases: TGCAGTGCTAGAGAAAGGGAGTACACCTTC. The encoded protein is CSAREREYTF.

Only a few counts were recorded for this clonotype. The gene calls are TRBV6-1 and TRBJ2-6; 8 bases map to TRBD1. The germline gives CDR1 MNHNS, CDR2 SASEGT. The V gene end was trimmed by 8 bases and the J gene end by 0 bases; junction bases not matched to a gene: 6. This CDR3 has 16 residues. This CDR3 is CASRDRSFSGANVLTF. The CDR3 nucleotides read TGTGCCAGCCGGGACAGGAGTTTCTCTGGGGCCAACGTCCTGACTTTC.

The V and J genes are TRBV20-1 and TRBJ2-3; no clear D gene. The CDR3 is 15 amino acids. Germline V CDR1 and CDR2: DFQATT, SNEGSKA (reference sequence). V gave up 1 base and J gave up 4 bases, with 15 bases separating them. The CDR3 DNA is TGCAGTGCTAGAGGGGTCGAGAGCTGGTCAGATACGCAGTATTTT. It translates to CSARGVESWSDTQYF.

In DNA, the CDR3 is TGTGCCAGCAGTCCAAATAGCGGGAGGGCTGAGCAGTTCTTC. The encoded protein is CASSPNSGRAEQFF. The chain couples TRBV12-3 or TRBV12-4 to TRBJ2-1; the match to TRBD2 covers 11 bases. The CDR3 has 14 residues. J gave up 9 bases and V 5 bases, and 6 bases lay outside the gene matches.